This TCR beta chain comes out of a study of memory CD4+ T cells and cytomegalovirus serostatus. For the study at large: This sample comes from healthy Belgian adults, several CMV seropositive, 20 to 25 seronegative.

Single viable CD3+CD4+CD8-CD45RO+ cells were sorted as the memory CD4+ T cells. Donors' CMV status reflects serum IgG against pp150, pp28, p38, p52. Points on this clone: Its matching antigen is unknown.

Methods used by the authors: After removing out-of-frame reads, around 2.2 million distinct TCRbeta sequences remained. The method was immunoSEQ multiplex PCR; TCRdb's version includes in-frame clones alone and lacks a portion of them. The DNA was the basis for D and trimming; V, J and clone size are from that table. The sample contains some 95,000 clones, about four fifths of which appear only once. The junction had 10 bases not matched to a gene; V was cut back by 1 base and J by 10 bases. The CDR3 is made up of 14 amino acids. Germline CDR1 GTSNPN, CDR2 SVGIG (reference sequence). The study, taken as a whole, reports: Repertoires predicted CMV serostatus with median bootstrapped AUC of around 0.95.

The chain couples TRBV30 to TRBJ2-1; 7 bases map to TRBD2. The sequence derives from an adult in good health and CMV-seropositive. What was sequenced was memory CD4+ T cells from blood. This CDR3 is CAWSGGGSRREQFF. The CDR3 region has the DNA TGTGCCTGGAGTGGGGGGGGATCAAGGCGGGAGCAGTTCTTC.